The entry that follows covers one T cell receptor (beta chain) sequence. This entry is derived from a study of blood T cells in healthy people across ages. Trimming cost V 10 bases and J 9 bases; bases outside gene matches: 11. The CDR3 is made up of 14 amino acids. Germline lookup yields CDR1 ENHRY and CDR2 SYGVKD. The second PCR ran about 6 to 12 cycles with a sample-barcoded 5' primer and J-beta primers. TCRdb redid the calling of the 5' RACE reads with MiXCR, one entry per CDR3 protein. Of about 780,000 distinct CDR3 sequences in the sample, about 46% were seen once. The specimen was blood. The TCR comes from a man older than 75 in good health. This chain links TRBV10-3 with TRBJ1-6, with 8 bases identical to TRBD1. The CDR3 nucleotides are TGTGCCACCCGAGGACAGGGCCAAGGTTCACCCCTCCACTTT. It yields the protein CATRGQGQGSPLHF.